The clone carrying this T cell receptor (beta chain) was seen only a few times. Its antigen is not identified. The sample is drawn from a study of T cells in Graves' hyperthyroidism and ophthalmopathy. Study-level information: It was at initial diagnosis, before any treatment, that peripheral blood was collected. Findings and caveats of the study: Among clonotypes expanded in thyroid above 0.001, most were also found in blood. The model anticipated ophthalmopathy a median around 6 months pre-onset.

Fresh peripheral blood, around 9.3 ml of it, supplied the PBMCs. Template material for amplifying TCR beta CDR3 regions consisted of RNA transcripts. When the TCR CDR3 underwent first-round RT-PCR, the HTBI primer set was used. TCRdb called the multiplex PCR reads again in MiXCR, with one record for every CDR3 protein. Among 300,000 to 500,000 distinct CDR3 sequences listed, more than 13% were seen once. CDR3 length: 15 residues. The V end lost 0 bases, the J end lost 5 bases, and 17 bases lay between the germline ends. In germline, CDR1 is DFQATT, CDR2 SNEGSKA (reference sequence). The genes are TRBV20-1 and TRBJ2-7; D possibly corresponds to TRBD1 (5 bases). The source material was blood. The sequence was collected from a woman in her 30s with Graves' hyperthyroidism. The CDR3 bases are TGCAGTGCTAGAGATCGGGCAGGGCGATTGGACGAGCAGTACTTC. Amino acids: CSARDRAGRLDEQYF.